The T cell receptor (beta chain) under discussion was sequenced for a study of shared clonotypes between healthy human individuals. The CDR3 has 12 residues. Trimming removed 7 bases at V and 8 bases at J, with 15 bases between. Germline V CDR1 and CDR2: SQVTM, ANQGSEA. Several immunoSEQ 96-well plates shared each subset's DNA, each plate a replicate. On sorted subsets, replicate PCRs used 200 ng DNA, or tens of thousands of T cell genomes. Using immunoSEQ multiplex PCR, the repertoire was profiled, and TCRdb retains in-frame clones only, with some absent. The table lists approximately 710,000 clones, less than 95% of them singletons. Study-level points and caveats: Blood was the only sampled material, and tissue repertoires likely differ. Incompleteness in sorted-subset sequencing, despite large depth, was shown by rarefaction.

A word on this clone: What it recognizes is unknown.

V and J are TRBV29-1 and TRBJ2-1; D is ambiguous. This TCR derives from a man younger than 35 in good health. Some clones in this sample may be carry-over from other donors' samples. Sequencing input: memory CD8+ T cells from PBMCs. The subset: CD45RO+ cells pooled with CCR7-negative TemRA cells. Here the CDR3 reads CSAPRSVYEQFF. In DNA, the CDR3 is TGCAGCGCCCCGAGGTCGGTTTATGAGCAGTTCTTC.